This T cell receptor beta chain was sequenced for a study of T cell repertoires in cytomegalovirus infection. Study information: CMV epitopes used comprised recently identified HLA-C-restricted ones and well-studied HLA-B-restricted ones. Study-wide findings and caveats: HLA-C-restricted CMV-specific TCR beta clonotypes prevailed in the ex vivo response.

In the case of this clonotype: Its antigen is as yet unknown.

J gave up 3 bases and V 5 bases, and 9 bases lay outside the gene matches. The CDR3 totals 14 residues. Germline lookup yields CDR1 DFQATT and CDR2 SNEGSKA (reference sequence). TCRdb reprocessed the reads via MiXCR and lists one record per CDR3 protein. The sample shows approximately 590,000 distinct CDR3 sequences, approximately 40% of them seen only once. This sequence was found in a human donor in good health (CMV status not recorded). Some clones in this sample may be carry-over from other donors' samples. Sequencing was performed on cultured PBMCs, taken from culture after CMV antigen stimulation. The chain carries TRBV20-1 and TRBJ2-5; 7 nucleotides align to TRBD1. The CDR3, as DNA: TGCAGTGCTCCTCATCGGGACAGAAAAGAGACCCAGTACTTC. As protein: CSAPHRDRKETQYF.